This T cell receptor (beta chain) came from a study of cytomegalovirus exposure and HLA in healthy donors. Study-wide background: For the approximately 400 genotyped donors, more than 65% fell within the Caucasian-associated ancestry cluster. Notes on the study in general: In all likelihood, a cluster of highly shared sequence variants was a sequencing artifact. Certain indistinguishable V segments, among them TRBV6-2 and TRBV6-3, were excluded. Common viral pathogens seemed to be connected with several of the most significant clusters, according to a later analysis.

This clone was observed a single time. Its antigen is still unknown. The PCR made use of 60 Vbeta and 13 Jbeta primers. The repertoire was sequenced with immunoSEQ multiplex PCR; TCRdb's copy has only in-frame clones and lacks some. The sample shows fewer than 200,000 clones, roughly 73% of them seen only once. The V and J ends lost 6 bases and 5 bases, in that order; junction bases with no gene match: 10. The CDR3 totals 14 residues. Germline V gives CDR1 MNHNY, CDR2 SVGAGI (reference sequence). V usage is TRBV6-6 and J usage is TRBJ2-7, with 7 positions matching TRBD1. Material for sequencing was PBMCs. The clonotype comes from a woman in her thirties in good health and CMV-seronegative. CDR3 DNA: TGTGCCAGCAGGACAGGGAGCGTCCTCGACGAGCAGTACTTC. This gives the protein CASRTGSVLDEQYF.